The T cell receptor (beta chain) described here comes from a study of long-term antiretroviral therapy in people with HIV (dated by TCRdb to between 2021 and 2023). In the study overall: The earliest samples were collected about a decade before the 2015 WHO recommendation for immediate ART, when ART was typically delayed until CD4 counts fell. From 25 to 30 adults with confirmed HIV infection, the cohort provided 192 cryopreserved PBMC samples, gathered serially across a mean of approximately six years (range 1-12). No cross-contamination during QIAcube processing turned up in test extractions that ran a monoclonal T-cell line alongside 33 polyclonal samples. A retrospective serial study tested whether changes in peripheral blood TRB repertoire composition and diversity were associated with ART initiation and durable HIV suppression. Among the 30 or so participants with HIV, around ten were female. General study outcomes and caveats: The samples span the years 2004 to 2017, and the ART regimens used at that time may not be as effective as current regimens. At every time point, the repertoire was dominated by expanded TRB clones first identified before ART initiation, although this dominance fluctuated and, in many PLHIV, declined after ART. Since PBMC availability was limited, sequencing covered only the TCR beta chain, with no alpha chain pairing. Starting ART was linked to a significant rise in TRB diversity, yet even with long-term ART the diversity remained significantly lower than in transplant donor controls. HIV repertoires had narrower CDR3 length ranges than controls, and the network structure suggested an antigen-experienced repertoire that shifted only slightly toward naive after ART. Inferences about post-ART repertoire changes are limited because no data were available on ART adherence, viral resistance or therapy changes. Because cell numbers in pre-ART samples were limited, unsorted PBMC were profiled instead of sorted CD4+ and CD8+ T cells.

Participants were included only if at least one PBMC sample before ART initiation and at least two post-ART samples were available. Treatment was received in the United States of America by all participants with HIV. Cryopreserved samples of about 1-10 million PBMC were thawed and washed before DNA extraction. At the time of the earliest PBMC sample, participants with HIV were aged between about 23 and 54 years. Each participant contributed PBMC samples from 1-4 timepoints before ART initiation and 2-8 timepoints after ART initiation, with a median of 7 samples. For every participant, serial HIV viral load, CD4+ T-cell count, ART history and demographic data were obtained. Genomic DNA was extracted from unsorted PBMC with a Qiagen kit on a QIAcube, processed in batches of 12 samples. The immunoSEQ hsTCRB v3.0 assay was used at survey level resolution for TRB variable region sequencing. TRB sequencing targeted a depth of 40,000-50,000 T-cell genomes per sample. Pooled TRB libraries were sequenced on an Illumina MiSeq with a v3 150-cycle kit. The study's own analysis went as follows. Analysis of repertoires was carried out in R inside a reproducible Nextflow workflow spanning QC, data transformation and analysis. LymphoSeq2, an R package for exploring AIRR-Seq data, was used to implement custom analyses. After excluding a handful of samples that yielded fewer than 5000 total TRB sequences, approximately 170 HIV repertoires remained for analysis. Among the 180 to 200 retained HIV repertoires, under 65 were collected before ART initiation and roughly 130 after ART initiation. Each repertoire was downsampled to 5000 TRB nucleotide sequences, and summary statistics were averaged across 100 downsampling iterations. TRB sequences were retained for analysis only if CDR3 regions of at least seven amino acids were present. Diversity was measured with a Shannon entropy-derived clonality score and the Gini coefficient. Repertoire networks linked the top 5000 CDR3 amino acid sequences whenever two sequences differed by an edit distance of one. For TRB CDR3 amino acid sequences, antigen specificity groups and MHC restriction were predicted with GLIPH2. To flag known associations with CMV, EBV, HIV or tissue antigens, CDR3 amino acid sequences were compared against VDJdb and McPAS-TCR. Pre-ART, post-ART and control groups were compared with Wilcoxon signed-rank tests and Holm-Bonferroni correction. TCRdb carries this immuneACCESS record with in-frame sequences only. Its versions omit some clonotypes, under half of them owing to an unresolved V gene in the studies checked, with the rest unexplained. That table gives V, J and clone size, and the DNA gave D and trimming. This sample lists some 20,000 clones; 78% were detected once. The biggest ten clones account for 7.8% of the sample.

At the junction V is shortened by 6 bases and J by 4 bases; bases outside the gene matches: 12. Including cysteine and phenylalanine, the CDR3 has 16 amino acids. The entry retains the CDR3 DNA only, 48 bases that are in frame from base 1. CDR1 and CDR2 (MDHEN, SYDVKM) derive from the germline V gene. For this clone: Its recognized antigen is unknown. Base qualities were left out, and no much larger clone turns up one base away.

Source: unsorted PBMCs, taken at the start of antiretroviral therapy, before treatment. The TCR was taken from a woman between 40 and 55 years old with HIV. The sequence joins TRBV28 to TRBJ1-2; TRBD1 lines up with 9 middle nucleotides. The CDR3 corresponds to CASRGMGTGIIYGYTF. The sequenced DNA is TGTGCCAGCAGGGGGATGGGGACAGGGATTATCTATGGCTACACCTTC.